The subject of this entry is one T cell receptor beta chain. Germline CDR1 reads SNHLY; CDR2 reads FYNNEI. V shed 2 bases, J shed 5 bases, and the junction held 8 bases outside the gene matches. The length of the CDR3 is 17 residues. The sample comes from a study of CD8 T cells in Susac syndrome. Negative isolation was used for CD8+ and CD4+ T cells, and FACS enrichment was applied to TEMRA cells. RNA amounts of about 0.45 to 1 ug underwent reverse transcription with random hexamers. TCRdb re-called the immunoSEQ multiplex PCR reads through MiXCR, storing one row per CDR3 protein. The sample holds around 80,000 distinct CDR3 sequences, 94% seen once.

The sample consisted of CD8+ T cells from PBMCs. This TCR was recovered from a human donor in good health. The V gene is TRBV2, the J gene TRBJ2-3, with 12 nucleotides matching TRBD2. The CDR3 sequence: CASSELAGGPGGDTQYF. DNA for the CDR3: TGTGCCAGCAGTGAACTAGCGGGAGGGCCGGGCGGAGATACGCAGTATTTT.